Presented here are 8 T cell receptor beta chains from one specimen sequenced in a study of neurological immune-mediated disorders. TCRdb called the 5' RACE reads again in MiXCR, with one record for every CDR3 protein. In the table there are almost 30,000 distinct CDR3 sequences, around 10% of which are singletons. The sequenced sample was PBMCs. The receptor set was obtained from a woman aged 55-70 years in good health.

This clonotype was seen ten or more times. The J gene is TRBJ2-7, the V gene TRBV5-1, with 8 bases identical to TRBD1. Trimming cost V 4 bases and J 4 bases; bases outside gene matches: 13. This CDR3 contains 16 residues. Germline-derived CDR1 and CDR2 are SGHRS and YFSETQ. Here the CDR3 DNA reads TGCGCCAGCAGCCTAAGGACAGGGATGGGTTTGTACGAGCAGTACTTC. Protein: CASSLRTGMGLYEQYF.

There are many counts of this clonotype. The chain has TRBV20-1 and TRBJ2-6, with TRBD1 matching 8 bases. Germline-derived CDR1 and CDR2 are DFQATT and SNEGSKA (reference sequence). This CDR3 comprises 17 residues. Losses at the gene ends were 2 bases for V and 0 bases for J; bases not matched to a gene: 6. This chain's CDR3 is CSARLQGGSSGANVLTF. The CDR3 DNA sequence: TGCAGTGCTAGATTACAGGGGGGAAGCTCTGGGGCCAACGTCCTGACTTTC.

Concerning this clonotype itself: A much larger clone is a single base away; this may be a read error. The chain couples TRBV20-1 to TRBJ2-3; 8 nucleotides agree with TRBD2. CDR1 and CDR2 from the germline V gene are DFQATT and SNEGSKA (reference sequence). The CDR3 runs to 14 residues. CDR3 in amino acids: CCAPKRGWTDTQYF. For the CDR3, the DNA is TGCTGTGCTCCAAAGCGGGGGTGGACAGATACGCAGTATTTT.

Ten or more counts support this clonotype. This sequence joins TRBV5-1 and TRBJ2-5; tentative D call: TRBD2 (6 bases). V shed 5 bases and J shed 4 bases, with 18 bases lying between them. Germline assignment: CDR1 SGHRS and CDR2 YFSETQ. This CDR3 contains 15 residues. CDR3 in DNA: TGCGCCAGCAGAGGCGGGACTGCACCTGGAGAGACCCAGTACTTC. This encodes CASRGGTAPGETQYF.

This clonotype was seen many times. V and J are TRBV5-1 and TRBJ1-1; D call uncertain. Germline V gives CDR1 SGHRS, CDR2 YFSETQ. V was clipped by 1 base and J by 3 bases, with 10 bases between them. The CDR3 has 14 amino acids. CDR3 sequence (DNA): TGCGCCAGCAGCTTGAACACCGGCGACACTGAAGCTTTCTTT. It is translated as CASSLNTGDTEAFF.

This clonotype was seen repeatedly, ten times or more. The chain couples TRBV12-3 or TRBV12-4 to TRBJ2-5; TRBD2 aligns across 7 bases. The CDR3 runs 14 residues. The J segment lost 4 bases and the V segment lost 5 bases, leaving 7 bases of the junction unmatched. The CDR3 spells CASSAHGEGETQYF. CDR3 in DNA: TGTGCCAGCAGTGCGCATGGGGAGGGAGAGACCCAGTACTTC.

In its sample, this clonotype was seen many times. The chain links TRBV5-1 to TRBJ1-1, with no clear D. The V end was cut by 0 bases, the J end by 2 bases, with 5 bases between. The length of the CDR3 is 13 residues. From germline, CDR1 is SGHRS and CDR2 YFSETQ. The CDR3 loop is CASSLDSNTEAFF. CDR3 coding DNA: TGCGCCAGCAGCTTGGACAGCAACACTGAAGCTTTCTTT.

To note about this clonotype: Mismatch with germline at one junction end may stem from a read error. The chain carries TRBV4-2 and TRBJ2-7; 8 bases match TRBD1. The CDR3 has 16 amino acids. Germline values: CDR1 LGHNA, CDR2 YNFKEQ. For the CDR3, the DNA is TGTGCTAGCAGCCAAACGACAGGGGTTTTACCCTACGAGCAGTACTTC. Encoded protein: CASSQTTGVLPYEQYF.